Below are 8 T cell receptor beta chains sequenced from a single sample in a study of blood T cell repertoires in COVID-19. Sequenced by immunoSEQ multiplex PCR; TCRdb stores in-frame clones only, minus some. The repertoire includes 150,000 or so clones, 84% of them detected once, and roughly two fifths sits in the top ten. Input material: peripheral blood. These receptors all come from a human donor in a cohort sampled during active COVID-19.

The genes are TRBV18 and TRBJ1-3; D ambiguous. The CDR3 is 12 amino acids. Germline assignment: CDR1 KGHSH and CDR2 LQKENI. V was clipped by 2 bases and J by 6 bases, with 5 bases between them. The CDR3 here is CASSPFLNTIYF. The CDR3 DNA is TGTGCCAGCTCACCATTTCTAAACACCATATATTTT. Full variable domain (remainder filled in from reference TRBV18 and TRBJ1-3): NAGVMQNPRHLVRRRGQEARLRCSPMKGHSHVYWYRQLPEEGLKFMVYLQKENIIDESGMPKERFSAEFPKEGPSILRIQQVVRGDSAAYFCASSPFLNTIYFGEGSWLTVV.

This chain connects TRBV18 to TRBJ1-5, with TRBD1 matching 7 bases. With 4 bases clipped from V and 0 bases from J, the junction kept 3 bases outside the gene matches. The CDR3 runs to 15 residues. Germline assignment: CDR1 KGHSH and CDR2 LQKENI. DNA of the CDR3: TGTGCCAGCTCACAGGGACAGACTAGCAATCAGCCCCAGCATTTT. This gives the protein CASSQGQTSNQPQHF.

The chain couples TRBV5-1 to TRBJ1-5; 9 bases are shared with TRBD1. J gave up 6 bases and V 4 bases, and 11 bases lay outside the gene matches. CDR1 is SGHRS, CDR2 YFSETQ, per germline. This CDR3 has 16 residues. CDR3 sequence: CASSLEPGQGSQPQHF. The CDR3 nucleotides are TGCGCCAGCAGCCTCGAACCGGGACAGGGCTCTCAGCCCCAGCATTTT.

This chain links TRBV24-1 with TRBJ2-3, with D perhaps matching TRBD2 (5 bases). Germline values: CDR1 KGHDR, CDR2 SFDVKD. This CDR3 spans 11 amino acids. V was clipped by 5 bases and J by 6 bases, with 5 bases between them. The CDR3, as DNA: TGTGCCACCAGTGCGGGGGATACGCAGTATTTT. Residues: CATSAGDTQYF.

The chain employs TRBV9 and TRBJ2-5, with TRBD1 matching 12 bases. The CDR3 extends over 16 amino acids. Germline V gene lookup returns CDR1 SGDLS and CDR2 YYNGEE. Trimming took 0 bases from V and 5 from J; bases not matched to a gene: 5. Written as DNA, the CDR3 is TGTGCCAGCAGCGTAGGGGGACAGGGGGCGCGGGAGACCCAGTACTTC. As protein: CASSVGGQGARETQYF.

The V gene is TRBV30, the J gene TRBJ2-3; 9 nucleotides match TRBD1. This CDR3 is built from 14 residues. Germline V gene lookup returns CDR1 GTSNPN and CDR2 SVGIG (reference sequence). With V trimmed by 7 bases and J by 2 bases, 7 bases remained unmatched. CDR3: CASPGQGPTDTQYF. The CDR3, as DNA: TGTGCCTCGCCGGGACAGGGTCCCACAGATACGCAGTATTTT.

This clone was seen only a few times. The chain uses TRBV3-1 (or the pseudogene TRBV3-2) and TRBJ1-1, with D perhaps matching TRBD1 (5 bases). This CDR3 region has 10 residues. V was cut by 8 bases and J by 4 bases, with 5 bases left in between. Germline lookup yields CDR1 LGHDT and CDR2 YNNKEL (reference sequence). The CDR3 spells CASQGTEAFF. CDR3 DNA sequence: TGTGCCAGCCAGGGCACTGAAGCTTTCTTT.

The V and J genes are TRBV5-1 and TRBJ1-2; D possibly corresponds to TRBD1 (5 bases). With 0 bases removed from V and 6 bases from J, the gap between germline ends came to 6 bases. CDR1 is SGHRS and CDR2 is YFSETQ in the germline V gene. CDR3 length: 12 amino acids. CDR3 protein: CASSLDRNGYTF. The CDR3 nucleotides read TGCGCCAGCAGCTTGGACAGGAATGGCTACACCTTC.